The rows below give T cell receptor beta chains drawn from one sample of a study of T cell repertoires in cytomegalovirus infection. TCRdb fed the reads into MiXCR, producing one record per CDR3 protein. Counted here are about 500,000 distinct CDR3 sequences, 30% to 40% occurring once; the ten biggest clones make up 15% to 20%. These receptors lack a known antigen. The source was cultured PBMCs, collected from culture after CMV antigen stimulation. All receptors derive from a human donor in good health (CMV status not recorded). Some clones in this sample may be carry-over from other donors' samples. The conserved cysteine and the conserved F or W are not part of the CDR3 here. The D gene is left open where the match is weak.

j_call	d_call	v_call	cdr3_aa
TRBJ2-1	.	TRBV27	ASSLTTYSYDEQF
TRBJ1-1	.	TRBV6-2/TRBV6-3	ASSFYQGRGTEAF
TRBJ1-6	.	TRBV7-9	ASSFVGRNSPLH
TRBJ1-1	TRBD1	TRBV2	ASSENRGNTEAF
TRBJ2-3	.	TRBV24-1	ATSEARANTDTQY
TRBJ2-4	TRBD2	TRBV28	ASSSGSVAKNIQY
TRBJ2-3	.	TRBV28	ASSLGAALGGTDTQY
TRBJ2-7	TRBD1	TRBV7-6	ASSNRGRVEYEQY
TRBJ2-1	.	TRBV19	ASSIDSLNYNEQF
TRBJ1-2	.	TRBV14	ASSTQWGPEGYT
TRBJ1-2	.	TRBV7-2	ASSPGDSNGYT
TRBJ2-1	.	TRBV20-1	SAAPGRQGEQF
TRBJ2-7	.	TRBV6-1	ASRSGGEGARFYEQY
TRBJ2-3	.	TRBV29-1	SAEGRASTDTQY
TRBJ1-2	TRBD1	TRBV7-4	ASSSPGTANYGYT
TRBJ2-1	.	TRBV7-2	ASSFLGAPSNEQF
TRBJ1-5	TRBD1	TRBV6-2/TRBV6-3	ASSYNLTGAGNQPQH
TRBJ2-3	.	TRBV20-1	SARDYITDTQY
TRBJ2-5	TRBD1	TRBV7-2	ASSLVPDRGETQY
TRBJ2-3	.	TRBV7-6	ASSEKRGSTDTQY
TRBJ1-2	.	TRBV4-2	ASSQVGGAGYT
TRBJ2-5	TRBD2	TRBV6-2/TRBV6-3	ASSTQIPTSGYGETQY
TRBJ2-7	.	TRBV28	ASSLLGGYEQY
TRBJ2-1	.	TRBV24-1	ATSEGNTGTWTHEQF
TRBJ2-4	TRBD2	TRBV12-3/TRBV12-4	ASRTSGSNRNIQY
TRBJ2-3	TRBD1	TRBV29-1	SAAGQVNTDTQY
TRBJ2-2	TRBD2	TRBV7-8	ASSPRTSGRGTGELF
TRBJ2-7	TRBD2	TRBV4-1	ASSQEVGLAGNEQY
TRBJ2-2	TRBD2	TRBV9	ASSVDPPSGISGELF
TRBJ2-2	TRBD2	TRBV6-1	ASSDLSGRAAGELF
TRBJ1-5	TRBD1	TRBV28	ASSLWAGQGNQPQH
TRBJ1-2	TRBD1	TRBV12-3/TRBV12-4	ASKPGQGDLGGYT
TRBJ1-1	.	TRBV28	ASSFMSPEAF
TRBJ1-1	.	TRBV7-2	ASSLVVYTEAF
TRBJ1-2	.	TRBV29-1	SVEDRKTQGDLCYT
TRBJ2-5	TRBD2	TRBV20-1	SARLAIGGETQY
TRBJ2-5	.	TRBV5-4	ASSLITGEETQY
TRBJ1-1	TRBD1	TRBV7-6	ASSLEVAGQENTEAF